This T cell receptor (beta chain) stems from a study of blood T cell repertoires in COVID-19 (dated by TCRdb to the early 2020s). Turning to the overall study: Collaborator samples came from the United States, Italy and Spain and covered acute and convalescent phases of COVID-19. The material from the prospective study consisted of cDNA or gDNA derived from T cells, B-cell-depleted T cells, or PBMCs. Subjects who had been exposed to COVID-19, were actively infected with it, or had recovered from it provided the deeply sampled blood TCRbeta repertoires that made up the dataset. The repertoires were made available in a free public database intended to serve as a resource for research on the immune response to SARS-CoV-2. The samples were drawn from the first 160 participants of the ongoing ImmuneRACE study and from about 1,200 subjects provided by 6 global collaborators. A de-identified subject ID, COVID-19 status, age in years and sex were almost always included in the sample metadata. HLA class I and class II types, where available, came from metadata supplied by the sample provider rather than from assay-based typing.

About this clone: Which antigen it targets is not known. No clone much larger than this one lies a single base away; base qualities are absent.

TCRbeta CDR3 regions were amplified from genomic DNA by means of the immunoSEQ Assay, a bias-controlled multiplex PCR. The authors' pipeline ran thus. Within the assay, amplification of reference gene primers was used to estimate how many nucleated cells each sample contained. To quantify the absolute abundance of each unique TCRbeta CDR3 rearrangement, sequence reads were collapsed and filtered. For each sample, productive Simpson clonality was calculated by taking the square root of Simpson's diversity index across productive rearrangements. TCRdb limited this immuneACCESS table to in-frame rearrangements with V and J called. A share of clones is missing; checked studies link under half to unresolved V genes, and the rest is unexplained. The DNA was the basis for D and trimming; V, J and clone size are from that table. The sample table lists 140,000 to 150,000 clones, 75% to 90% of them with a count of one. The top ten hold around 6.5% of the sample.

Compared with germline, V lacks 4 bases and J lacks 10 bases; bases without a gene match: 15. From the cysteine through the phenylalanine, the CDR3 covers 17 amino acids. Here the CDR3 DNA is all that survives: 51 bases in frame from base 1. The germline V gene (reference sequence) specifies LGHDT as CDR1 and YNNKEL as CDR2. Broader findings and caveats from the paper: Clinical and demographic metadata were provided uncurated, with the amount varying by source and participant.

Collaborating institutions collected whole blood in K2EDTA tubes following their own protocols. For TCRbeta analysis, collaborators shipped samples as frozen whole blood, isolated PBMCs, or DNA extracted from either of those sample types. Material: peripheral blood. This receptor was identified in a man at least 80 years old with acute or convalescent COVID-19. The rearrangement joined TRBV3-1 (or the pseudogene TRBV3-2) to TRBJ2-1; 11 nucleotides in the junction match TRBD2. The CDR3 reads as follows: CASSPLGVLAGGGEQFF. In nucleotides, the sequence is TGTGCCAGCAGCCCCCTAGGAGTTCTAGCGGGAGGAGGGGAGCAGTTCTTC.